These T cell receptor beta chains were read from a single sample in a study of response to subunit inactivated influenza vaccine. TCRdb itself ran the RT-PCR reads through MiXCR, one entry per CDR3 protein. The top ten clones hold roughly 2.8% of a sample with about 540,000 distinct CDR3 sequences, under 30% of them seen once. These data were also reused for a study on T cells expressing NK-cell markers.

Sequenced here: CD4+ T cells sorted from PBMCs, sampled 12 days after vaccination. These receptors were collected from a man aged 50 or older who received an inactivated influenza vaccine. The CDR3 runs from the conserved cysteine through the conserved F or W. D genes are given only for firm matches. Size tells how often a clone was seen (once, few, many) or the class of an expanded clone, and some rows leave it out.

v_gene	d_gene	j_gene	abundance	CDR3aa	CDR3nt
TRBV7-2	-	TRBJ1-4	many	CASREDKYGPYNEKLFF	TGTGCCAGCAGAGAAGATAAGTACGGTCCCTATAATGAAAAACTGTTTTTT
TRBV6-2/TRBV6-3	TRBD2	TRBJ2-1	many	CASSRTSSYNEQFF	TGTGCCAGCAGCCGGACTAGCTCCTACAATGAGCAGTTCTTC
TRBV20-1	TRBD2	TRBJ2-7	-	CSAITGGRAGEQYF	TGCAGTGCTATAACTGGCGGGAGAGCGGGAGAGCAGTACTTC
TRBV12-3/TRBV12-4	TRBD2	TRBJ2-3	-	CASSLDGLARADTQYF	TGTGCCAGCAGTTTAGACGGACTAGCAAGGGCAGATACGCAGTATTTT
TRBV20-1	TRBD1	TRBJ1-1	-	CSARDLEGASTEAFF	TGCAGTGCTAGAGATCTGGAGGGGGCAAGCACTGAAGCTTTCTTT
TRBV30	-	TRBJ1-2	-	CAWTDDGVAGYTF	TGTGCCTGGACCGACGACGGGGTAGCTGGCTACACCTTC
TRBV3-1	TRBD1	TRBJ1-1	few	CASSQTPRTGGGTEAFF	TGTGCCAGCAGCCAAACCCCAAGGACAGGGGGCGGCACTGAAGCTTTCTTT
TRBV5-5	-	TRBJ2-1	-	CASSLGAGSVANEQFF	TGTGCCAGCAGCTTGGGGGCAGGTAGTGTGGCTAATGAGCAGTTCTTC
TRBV7-6	TRBD2	TRBJ2-2	few	CASSPTTSGYTGELFF	TGTGCCAGCAGCCCTACGACTAGCGGATACACCGGGGAGCTGTTTTTT
TRBV18	-	TRBJ2-1	-	CASSPPILSSYNEQFF	TGTGCCAGCTCACCACCTATCCTTAGCTCCTACAATGAGCAGTTCTTC
TRBV20-1	TRBD2	TRBJ2-5	few	CSAIDGLGETQYF	TGCAGTGCTATAGATGGACTAGGGGAGACCCAGTACTTC